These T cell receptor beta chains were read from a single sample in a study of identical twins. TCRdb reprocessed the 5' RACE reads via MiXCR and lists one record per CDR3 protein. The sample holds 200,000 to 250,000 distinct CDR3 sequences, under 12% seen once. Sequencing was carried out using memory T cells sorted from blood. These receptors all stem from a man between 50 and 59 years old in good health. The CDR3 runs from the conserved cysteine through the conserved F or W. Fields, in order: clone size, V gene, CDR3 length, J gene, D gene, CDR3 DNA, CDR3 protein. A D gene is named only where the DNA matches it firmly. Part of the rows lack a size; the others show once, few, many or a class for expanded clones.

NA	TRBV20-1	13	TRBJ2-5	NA	TGCAGTGCCTCTAAGACGACAACCAAGACCCAGTACTTC	CSASKTTTKTQYF
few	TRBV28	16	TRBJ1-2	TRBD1	TGTGCCAGCAGTTTAGACAGGGGGATCCCTTGGGGTGGCTACACCTTC	CASSLDRGIPWGGYTF
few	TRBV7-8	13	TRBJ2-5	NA	TGTGCCAGCAGCTCAGGGTGGAAAGAGACCCAGTACTTC	CASSSGWKETQYF
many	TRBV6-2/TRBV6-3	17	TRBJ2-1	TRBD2	TGTGCCAGCAGAACTAGCGGGAGGGCCTTTGGACTTAATGAGCAGTTCTTC	CASRTSGRAFGLNEQFF
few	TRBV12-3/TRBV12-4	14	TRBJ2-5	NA	TGTGCCAGCAGGAGACGGGGAAACCAAGAGACCCAGTACTTC	CASRRRGNQETQYF
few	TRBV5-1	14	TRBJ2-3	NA	TGCGCCAGCAGCACCGGACCACCCACAGATACGCAGTATTTT	CASSTGPPTDTQYF
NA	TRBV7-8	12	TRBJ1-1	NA	TGTGCCAGCGGGCCAGTTAACACTGGAGCTTTCTTT	CASGPVNTGAFF
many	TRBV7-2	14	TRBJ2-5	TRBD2	TGTGCCAGCAGCGTAGGACCTAGCGGGGAGACCCAGTACTTC	CASSVGPSGETQYF
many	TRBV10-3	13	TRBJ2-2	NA	TGTGCCATCAGTGAGGCGGACACCGGGGAGCTGTTTTTT	CAISEADTGELFF
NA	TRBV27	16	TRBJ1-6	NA	TGTGCCAGCAGTTGGGCAGATAATCTCCTTAATTCACCCCTCCACTTT	CASSWADNLLNSPLHF
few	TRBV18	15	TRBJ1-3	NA	TGTGCCAGCTCACCACCCGGGACACCTGGAAACACCATATATTTT	CASSPPGTPGNTIYF
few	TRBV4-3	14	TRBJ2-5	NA	TGCGCCAGCAGCCACGGCGGACTGAGAGAGACCCAGTACTTC	CASSHGGLRETQYF
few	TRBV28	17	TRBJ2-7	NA	TGTGCCAGCAGTTTGCCATCCGGGACCACGAGCTCCTACGAGCAGTACTTC	CASSLPSGTTSSYEQYF
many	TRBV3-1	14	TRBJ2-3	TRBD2	TGTGCCAGCAGCCAAGGGACTAGCGCGGGTACGCAGTATTTT	CASSQGTSAGTQYF
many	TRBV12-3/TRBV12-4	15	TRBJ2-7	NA	TGTGCCAGCAGTTTAGGGGGCCTTACCCCCTACGAGCAGTACTTC	CASSLGGLTPYEQYF
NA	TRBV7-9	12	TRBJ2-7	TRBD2	TGTGCCAGCAGCCTAGCGGCTTACGAGCAGTACTTC	CASSLAAYEQYF
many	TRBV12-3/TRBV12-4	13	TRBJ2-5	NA	TGTGCCAGCAGTGCCGGGACCGCGGGCACCCAGTACTTC	CASSAGTAGTQYF
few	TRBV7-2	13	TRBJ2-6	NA	TGTGCCAGCAGTCTCCCCGGGGCCAACGTCCTGACTTTC	CASSLPGANVLTF
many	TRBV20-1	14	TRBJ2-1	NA	TGCAGTGCTAGTATTTCCGCGTGGGCCAATGAGCAGTTCTTC	CSASISAWANEQFF
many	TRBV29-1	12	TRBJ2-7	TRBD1	TGCAGCGTTGAGACAGGGGCGAGGGAGCAGTACTTC	CSVETGAREQYF
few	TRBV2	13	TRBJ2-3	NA	TGTGCCACCGAACAGGGCACCACAGATACGCAGTATTTT	CATEQGTTDTQYF
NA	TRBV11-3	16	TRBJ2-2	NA	TGTGCCAGCAGCTTAGGATTTGGGAGTAACACCGGGGAGCTGTTTTTT	CASSLGFGSNTGELFF
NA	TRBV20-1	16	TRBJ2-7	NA	TGCAGTGCTAGAGATCAGGGTAGCGGAGGGTCCTACGAGCAGTACTTC	CSARDQGSGGSYEQYF
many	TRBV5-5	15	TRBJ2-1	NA	TGTGCCAGCAGCTGGAGCGGGCCCTCCTACAATGAGCAGTTCTTC	CASSWSGPSYNEQFF
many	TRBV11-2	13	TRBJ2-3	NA	TGTGCCAGCAGCTTAAGCTCGGGGGATACGCAGTATTTT	CASSLSSGDTQYF
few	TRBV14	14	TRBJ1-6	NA	TGTGCCAGCAGCCAAGATCCTGTGGATTCACCCCTCCACTTT	CASSQDPVDSPLHF
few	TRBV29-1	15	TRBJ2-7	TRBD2	TGCAGCGTTACCCTAACTAGCGGGAGTTTGTACGAGCAGTACTTC	CSVTLTSGSLYEQYF
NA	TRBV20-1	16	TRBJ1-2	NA	TGCAGTGCTTCAATTCCGCAGAGATTATTAGACTATGGCTACACCTTC	CSASIPQRLLDYGYTF
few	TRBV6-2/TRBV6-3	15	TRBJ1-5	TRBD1	TGTGCCAGCAGTTACGGGACAGGGCACAATCAGCCCCAGCATTTT	CASSYGTGHNQPQHF
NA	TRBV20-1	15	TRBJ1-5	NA	TGCAGTGCTAGAGATTCCAGGGCAGGCAATCAGCCCCAGCATTTT	CSARDSRAGNQPQHF
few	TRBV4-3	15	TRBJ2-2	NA	TGCGCCAGCAGCCAAGATTGGCCGAGACTCGGGGAGCTGTTTTTT	CASSQDWPRLGELFF
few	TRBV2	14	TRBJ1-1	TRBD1	TGTGCCAGCAGTGGGGGGACAGGGGCTTTAGAAGCTTTCTTT	CASSGGTGALEAFF
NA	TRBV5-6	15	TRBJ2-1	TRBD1	TGTGCCAGCAGACAAGGACAGGGGATCTACAATGAGCAGTTCTTC	CASRQGQGIYNEQFF
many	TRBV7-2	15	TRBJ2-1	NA	TGTGCCAGCAGAATGCATTCTGGACGAGACAATGAGCAGTTCTTC	CASRMHSGRDNEQFF
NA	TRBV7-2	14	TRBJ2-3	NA	TGTGCCAGCAGCAATAGGGGGGGAACAGATACGCAGTATTTT	CASSNRGGTDTQYF
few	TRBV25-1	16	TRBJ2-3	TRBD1	TGTGCCAGCGCACGGGACAGGGGAACGAGCACAGATACGCAGTATTTT	CASARDRGTSTDTQYF
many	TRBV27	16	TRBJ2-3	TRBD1	TGTGCCAGCAGTTTGAAGGGGACAGGGTCTGCCTATACGCAGTATTTT	CASSLKGTGSAYTQYF
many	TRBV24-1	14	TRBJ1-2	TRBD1	TGTGCCACCAGTGATCCGGACAGGGAGGATGGCTACACCTTC	CATSDPDREDGYTF
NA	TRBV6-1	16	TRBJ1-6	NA	TGTGCCAGCAGTGAATGGCAAAGCCTAATGGGGTCACCCCTCCACTTT	CASSEWQSLMGSPLHF
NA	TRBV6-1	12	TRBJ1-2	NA	TGTGCCAGCAATCAGGGGCCCTATGGCTACACCTTC	CASNQGPYGYTF
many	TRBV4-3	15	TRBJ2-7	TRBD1	TGCGCCAGCAGCCAAGCGAGGGGGCTAAACTACGAGCAGTACTTC	CASSQARGLNYEQYF
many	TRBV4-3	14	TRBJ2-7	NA	TGCGCCAGCAGCCAAGATAGGGATTCCTACGAGCAGTACTTC	CASSQDRDSYEQYF
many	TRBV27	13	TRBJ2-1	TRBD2	TGTGCCAGCACCCTAGCGGGGTACAATGAGCAGTTCTTC	CASTLAGYNEQFF
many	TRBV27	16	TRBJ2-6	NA	TGTGCCAGCAGTTTATCGTTGGGGTCTGGGGCCAACGTCCTGACTTTC	CASSLSLGSGANVLTF
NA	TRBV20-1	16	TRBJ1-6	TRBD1	TGCAGTGCTAGAGATTCTGAGGGACAGAAAAATTCACCCCTCCACTTT	CSARDSEGQKNSPLHF